This TCR beta chain was retrieved from a study of blood T cells in healthy people across ages. Study-wide background: Researchers report that template switching captured about one barcoded beta molecule per two T cells.

This CDR3 is built from 13 residues. CDR1 and CDR2 from the germline V gene are SGHAT and FQNNGV. V was cut by 0 bases and J by 7 bases, with 9 bases left in between. This clonotype was recorded at least ten times. What it recognizes is unknown. Findings and caveats of the study: Strong correlation linked observed beta diversity and percent naive T cells. The long-lived group displayed more naive CD4+ cells, plus higher diversity, than the aged donors did.

Then a second PCR, running about 6 to 11 cycles, was carried out with a sample-barcoded 5' primer and a J-beta primer mix. MiXCR, run by TCRdb on the 5' RACE reads, gives a single entry per CDR3 protein. The sample holds roughly 650,000 distinct CDR3 sequences, about 34% seen once. The chain combines TRBV11-2 with TRBJ2-5; D gene ambiguous. What was sequenced was blood. The sequence was obtained from a woman of 80 years or more in good health. This chain's CDR3 is CASSLEASGTQYF. The CDR3 coding sequence is TGTGCCAGCAGCTTAGAGGCCTCAGGGACCCAGTACTTC.